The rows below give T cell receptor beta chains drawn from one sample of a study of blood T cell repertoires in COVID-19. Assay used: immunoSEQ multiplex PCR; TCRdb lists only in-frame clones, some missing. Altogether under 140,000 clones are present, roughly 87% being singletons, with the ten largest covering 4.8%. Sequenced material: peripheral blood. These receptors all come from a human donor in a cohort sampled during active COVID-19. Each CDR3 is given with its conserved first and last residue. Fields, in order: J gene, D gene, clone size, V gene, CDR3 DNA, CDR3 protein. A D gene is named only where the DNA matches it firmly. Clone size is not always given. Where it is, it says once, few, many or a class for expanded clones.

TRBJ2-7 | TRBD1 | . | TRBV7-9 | TGTGCCAGCAGCCCTGTTGGGGACAGGGTTCACGAGCAGTACTTC | CASSPVGDRVHEQYF
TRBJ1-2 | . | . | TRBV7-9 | TGTGCCAGCAGTGGGGGGAGCTATGGCTACACCTTC | CASSGGSYGYTF
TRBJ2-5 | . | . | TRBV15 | TGTGCCACCAGCAGCCGGATAGGGGTAGAGACCCAGTACTTC | CATSSRIGVETQYF
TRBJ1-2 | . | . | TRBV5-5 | TGTGCCAGCAGCCTCCAGGAGGGGTTTTATGGCTACACCTTC | CASSLQEGFYGYTF
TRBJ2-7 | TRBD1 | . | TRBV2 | TGTGCCAGCAGTGTGGACAGGGTAGGGGAGCAGTACTTC | CASSVDRVGEQYF
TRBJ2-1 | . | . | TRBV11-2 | TGTGCCAGCAGCTCAACGGCCCTCGGTCTAGCCGGGATAGGGCAGTTCTTC | CASSSTALGLAGIGQFF
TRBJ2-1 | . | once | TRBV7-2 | TGTGCCAGCAGCCCTCGAGGGATTTCCTACAATGAGCAGTTCTTC | CASSPRGISYNEQFF
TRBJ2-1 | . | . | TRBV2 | TGTGCCAGCAAGGTAGGGGGGGCCACTAATGAGCAGTTCTTC | CASKVGGATNEQFF
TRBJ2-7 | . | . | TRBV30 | TGTGCCTGGAGTGTATGGCAGGCTAACACCTACGAGCAGTACTTC | CAWSVWQANTYEQYF
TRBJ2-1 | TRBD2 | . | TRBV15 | TGTGCCACCAGCAGAGACCTAGCGGGGGCCTACAATGAGCAGTTCTTC | CATSRDLAGAYNEQFF
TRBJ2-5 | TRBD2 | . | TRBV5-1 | TGCGCCAGCAGCCCAGGGAGGGCATACCAAGAGACCCAGTACTTC | CASSPGRAYQETQYF
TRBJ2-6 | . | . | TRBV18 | TGTGCCAGCTCATCGGGGTTTGGGGAAGGGGCCAACGTCCTGACTTTC | CASSSGFGEGANVLTF
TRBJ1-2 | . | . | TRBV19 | TGTGCCACCCGTGACTCGGTCCTCCTGAACTATGGCTACACCTTC | CATRDSVLLNYGYTF
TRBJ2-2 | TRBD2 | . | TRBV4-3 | TGCGCCAGCAGCACGGCGACTAGCGGGAGTACTTTTTTCACCGGGGAGCTGTTTTTT | CASSTATSGSTFFTGELFF
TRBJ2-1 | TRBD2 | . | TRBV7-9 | TGTGCCAGCAGCCTAGCGGGCGCCAACAATGAGCAGTTCTTC | CASSLAGANNEQFF
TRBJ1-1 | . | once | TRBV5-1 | TGCGCCAGCAGCTTAGACAGATGGAACACTGAAGCTTTCTTT | CASSLDRWNTEAFF
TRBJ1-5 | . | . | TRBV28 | TGTGCCAGTTCGGTGGGGGCGGGGGGCAATCAGCCCCAGCATTTT | CASSVGAGGNQPQHF
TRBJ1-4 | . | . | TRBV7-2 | TGTGCCAGCAGGGGCGCGGGGGGTGAAAAACTGTTTTTT | CASRGAGGEKLFF
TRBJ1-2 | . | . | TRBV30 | TGTGCCTGGAGGAACAACGTCTATGGCTACACCTTC | CAWRNNVYGYTF